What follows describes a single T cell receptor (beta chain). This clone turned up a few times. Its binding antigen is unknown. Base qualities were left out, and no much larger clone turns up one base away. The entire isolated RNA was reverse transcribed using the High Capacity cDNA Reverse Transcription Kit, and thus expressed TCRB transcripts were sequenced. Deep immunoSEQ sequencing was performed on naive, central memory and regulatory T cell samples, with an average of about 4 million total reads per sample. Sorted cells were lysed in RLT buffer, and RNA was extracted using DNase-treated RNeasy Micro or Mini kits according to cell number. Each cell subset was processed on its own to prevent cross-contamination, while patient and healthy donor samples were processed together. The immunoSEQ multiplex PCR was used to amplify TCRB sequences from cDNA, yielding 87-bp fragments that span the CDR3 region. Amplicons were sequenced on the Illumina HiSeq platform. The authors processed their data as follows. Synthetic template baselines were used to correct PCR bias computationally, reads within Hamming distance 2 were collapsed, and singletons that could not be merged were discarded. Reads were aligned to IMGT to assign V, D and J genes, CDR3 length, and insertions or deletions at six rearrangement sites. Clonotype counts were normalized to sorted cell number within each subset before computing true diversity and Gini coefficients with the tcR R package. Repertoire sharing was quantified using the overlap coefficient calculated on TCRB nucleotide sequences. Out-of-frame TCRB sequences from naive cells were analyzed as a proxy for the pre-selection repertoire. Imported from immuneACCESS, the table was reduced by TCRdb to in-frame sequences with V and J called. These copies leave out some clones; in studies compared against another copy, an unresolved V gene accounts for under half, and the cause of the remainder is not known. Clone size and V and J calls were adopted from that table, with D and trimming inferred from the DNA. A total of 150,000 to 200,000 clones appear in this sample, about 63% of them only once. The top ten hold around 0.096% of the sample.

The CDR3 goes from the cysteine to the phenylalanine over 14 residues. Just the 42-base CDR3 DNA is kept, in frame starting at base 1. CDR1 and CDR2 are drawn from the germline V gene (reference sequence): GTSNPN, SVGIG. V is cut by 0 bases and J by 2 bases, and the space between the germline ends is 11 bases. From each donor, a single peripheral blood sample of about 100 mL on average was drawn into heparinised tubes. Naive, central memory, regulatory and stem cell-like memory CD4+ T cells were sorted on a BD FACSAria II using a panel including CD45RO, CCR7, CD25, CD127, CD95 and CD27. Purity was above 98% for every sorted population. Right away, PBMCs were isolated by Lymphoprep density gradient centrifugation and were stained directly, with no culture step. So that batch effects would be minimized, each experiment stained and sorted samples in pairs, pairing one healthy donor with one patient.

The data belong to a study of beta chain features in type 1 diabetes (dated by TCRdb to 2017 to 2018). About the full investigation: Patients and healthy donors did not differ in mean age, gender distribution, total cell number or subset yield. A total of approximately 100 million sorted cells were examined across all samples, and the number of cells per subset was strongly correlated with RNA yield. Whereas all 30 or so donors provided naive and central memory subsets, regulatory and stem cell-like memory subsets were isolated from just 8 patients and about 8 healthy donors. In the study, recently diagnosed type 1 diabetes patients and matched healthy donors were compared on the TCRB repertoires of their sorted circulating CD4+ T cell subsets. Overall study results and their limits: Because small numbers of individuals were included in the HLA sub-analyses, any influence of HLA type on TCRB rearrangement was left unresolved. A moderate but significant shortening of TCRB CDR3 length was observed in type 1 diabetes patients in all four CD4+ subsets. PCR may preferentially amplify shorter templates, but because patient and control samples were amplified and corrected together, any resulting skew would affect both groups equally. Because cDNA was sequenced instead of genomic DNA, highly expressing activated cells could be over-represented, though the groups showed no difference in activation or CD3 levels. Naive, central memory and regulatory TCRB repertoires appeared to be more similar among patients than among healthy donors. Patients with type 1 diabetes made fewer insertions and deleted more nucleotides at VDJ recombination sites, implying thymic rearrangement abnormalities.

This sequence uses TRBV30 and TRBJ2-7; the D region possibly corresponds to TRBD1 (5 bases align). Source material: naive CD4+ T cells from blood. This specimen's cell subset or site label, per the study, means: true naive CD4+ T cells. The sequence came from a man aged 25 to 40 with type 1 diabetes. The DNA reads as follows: TGTGCCTGGAGTGTAAAGGGCAGGGCCTACGAGCAGTACTTC. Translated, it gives CAWSVKGRAYEQYF.